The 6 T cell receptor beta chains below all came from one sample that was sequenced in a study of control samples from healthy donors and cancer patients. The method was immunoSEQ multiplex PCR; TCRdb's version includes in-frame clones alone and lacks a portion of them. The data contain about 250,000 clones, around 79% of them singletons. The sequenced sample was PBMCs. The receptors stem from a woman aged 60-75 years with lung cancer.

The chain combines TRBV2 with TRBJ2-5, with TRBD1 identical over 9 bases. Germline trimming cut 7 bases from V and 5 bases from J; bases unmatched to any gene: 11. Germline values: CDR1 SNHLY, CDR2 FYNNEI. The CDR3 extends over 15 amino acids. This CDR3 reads CASKNRGLFKETQYF. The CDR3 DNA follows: TGTGCCAGCAAAAACAGGGGGCTGTTTAAGGAGACCCAGTACTTC.

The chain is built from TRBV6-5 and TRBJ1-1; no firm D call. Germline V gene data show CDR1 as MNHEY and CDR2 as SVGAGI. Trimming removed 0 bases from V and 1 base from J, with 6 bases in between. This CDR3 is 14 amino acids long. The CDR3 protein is CASSYSLGNTEAFF. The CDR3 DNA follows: TGTGCCAGCAGTTACTCCCTGGGGAACACTGAAGCTTTCTTT.

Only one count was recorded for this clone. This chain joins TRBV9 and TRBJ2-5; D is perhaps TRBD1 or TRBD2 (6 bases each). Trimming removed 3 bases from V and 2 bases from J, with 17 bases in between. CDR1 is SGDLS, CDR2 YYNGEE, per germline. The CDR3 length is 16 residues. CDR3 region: CASSAYTRGLQETQYF. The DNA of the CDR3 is TGTGCCAGCAGCGCTTACACACGGGGGCTACAAGAGACCCAGTACTTC.

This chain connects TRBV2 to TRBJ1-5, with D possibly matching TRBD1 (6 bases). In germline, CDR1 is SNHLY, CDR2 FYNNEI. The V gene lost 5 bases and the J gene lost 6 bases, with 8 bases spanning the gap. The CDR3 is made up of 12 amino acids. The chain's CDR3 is CASSRGSQPQHF. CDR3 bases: TGTGCCAGCAGTAGGGGGAGTCAGCCCCAGCATTTT.

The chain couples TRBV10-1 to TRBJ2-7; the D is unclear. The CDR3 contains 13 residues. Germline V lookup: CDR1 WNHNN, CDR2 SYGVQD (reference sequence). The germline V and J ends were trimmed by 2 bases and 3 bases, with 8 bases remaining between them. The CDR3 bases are TGCGCCAGCAGTGAGGCGAAGGGCTACGAGCAGTACTTC. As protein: CASSEAKGYEQYF.

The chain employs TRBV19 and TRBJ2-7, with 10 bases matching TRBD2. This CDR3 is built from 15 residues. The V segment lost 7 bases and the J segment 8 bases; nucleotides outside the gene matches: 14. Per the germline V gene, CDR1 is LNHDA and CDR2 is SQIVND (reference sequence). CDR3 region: CASKRAGGPEDKQYF. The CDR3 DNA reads TGTGCCAGTAAGCGAGCGGGAGGGCCGGAGGATAAGCAGTACTTC. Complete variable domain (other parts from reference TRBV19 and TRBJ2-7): DGGITQSPKYLFRKEGQNVTLSCEQNLNHDAMYWYRQDPGQGLRLIYYSQIVNDFQKGDIAEGYSVSREKKESFPLTVTSAQKNPTAFYLCASKRAGGPEDKQYFGPGTRLTVT.